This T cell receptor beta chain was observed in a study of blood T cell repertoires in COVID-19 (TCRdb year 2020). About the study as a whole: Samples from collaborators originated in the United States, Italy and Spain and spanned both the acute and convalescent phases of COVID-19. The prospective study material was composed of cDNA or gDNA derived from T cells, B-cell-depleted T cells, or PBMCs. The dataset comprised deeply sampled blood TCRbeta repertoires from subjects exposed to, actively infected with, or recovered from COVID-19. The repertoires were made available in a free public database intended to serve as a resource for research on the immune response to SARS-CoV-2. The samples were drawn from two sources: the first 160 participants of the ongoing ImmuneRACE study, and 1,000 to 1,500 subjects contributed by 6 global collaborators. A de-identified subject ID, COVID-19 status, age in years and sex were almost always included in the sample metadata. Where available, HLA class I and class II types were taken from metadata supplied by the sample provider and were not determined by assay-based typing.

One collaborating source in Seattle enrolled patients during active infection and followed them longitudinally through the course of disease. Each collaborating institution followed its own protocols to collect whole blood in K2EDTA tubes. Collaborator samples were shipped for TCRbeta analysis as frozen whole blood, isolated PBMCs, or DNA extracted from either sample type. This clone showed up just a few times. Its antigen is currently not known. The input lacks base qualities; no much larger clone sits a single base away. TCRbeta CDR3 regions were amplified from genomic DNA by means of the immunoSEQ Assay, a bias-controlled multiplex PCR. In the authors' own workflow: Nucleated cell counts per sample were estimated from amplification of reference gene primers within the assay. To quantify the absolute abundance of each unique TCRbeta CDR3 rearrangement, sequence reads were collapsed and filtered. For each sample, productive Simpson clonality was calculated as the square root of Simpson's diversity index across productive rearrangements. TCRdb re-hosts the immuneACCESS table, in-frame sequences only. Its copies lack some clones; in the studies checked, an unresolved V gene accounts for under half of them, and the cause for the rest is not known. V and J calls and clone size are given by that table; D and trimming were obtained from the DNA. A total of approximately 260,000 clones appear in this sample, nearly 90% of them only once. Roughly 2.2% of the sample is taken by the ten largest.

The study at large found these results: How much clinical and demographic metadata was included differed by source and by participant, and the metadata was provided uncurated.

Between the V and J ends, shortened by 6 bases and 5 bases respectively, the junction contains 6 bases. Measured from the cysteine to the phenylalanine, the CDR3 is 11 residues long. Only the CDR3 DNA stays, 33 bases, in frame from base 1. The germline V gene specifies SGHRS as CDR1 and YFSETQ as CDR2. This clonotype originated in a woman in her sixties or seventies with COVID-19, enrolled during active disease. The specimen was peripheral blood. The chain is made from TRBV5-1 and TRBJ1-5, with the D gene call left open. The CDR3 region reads CASTHYQPQHF. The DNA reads TGCGCCAGCACCCATTATCAGCCCCAGCATTTT.